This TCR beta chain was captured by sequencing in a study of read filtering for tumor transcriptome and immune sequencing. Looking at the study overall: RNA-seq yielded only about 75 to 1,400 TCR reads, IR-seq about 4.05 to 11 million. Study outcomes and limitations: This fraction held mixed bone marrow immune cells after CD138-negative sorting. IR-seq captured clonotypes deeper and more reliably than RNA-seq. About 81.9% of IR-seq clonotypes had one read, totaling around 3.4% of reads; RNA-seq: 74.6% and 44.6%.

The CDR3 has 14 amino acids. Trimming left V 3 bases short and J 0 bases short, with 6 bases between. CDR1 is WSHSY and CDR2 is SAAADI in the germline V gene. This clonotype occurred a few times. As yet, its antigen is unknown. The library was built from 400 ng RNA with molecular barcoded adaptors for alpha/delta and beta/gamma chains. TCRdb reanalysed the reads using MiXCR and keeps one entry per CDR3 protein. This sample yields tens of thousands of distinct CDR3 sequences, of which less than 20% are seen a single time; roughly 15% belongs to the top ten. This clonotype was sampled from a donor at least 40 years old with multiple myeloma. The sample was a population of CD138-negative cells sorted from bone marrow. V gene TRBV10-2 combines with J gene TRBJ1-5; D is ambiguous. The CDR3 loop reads CASSEKNSNQPQHF. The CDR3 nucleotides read TGCGCCAGCAGTGAAAAGAATAGCAATCAGCCCCAGCATTTT.